Listed here are 21 T cell receptor beta chains from one sample, sequenced in a study of blood T cell repertoires in COVID-19 (dated by TCRdb to the early 2020s). The protocol used for the library was the immunoSEQ multiplex PCR assay. Held by TCRdb, this immuneACCESS table contains in-frame sequences only and omits some clones. Under half of the omission traces to an unresolved V gene where checked; the cause of the rest is unknown. The sample profile shows some 94,000 clones; 80% to 85% of them were found once. The ten largest clones take up around 2% of the sample. The specimen sequenced was peripheral blood. These receptors came from a man between 65 and 80 years old with active or convalescent COVID-19.

The chain combines TRBV15 with TRBJ2-3; perhaps TRBD1 as D (6 bases). Per the germline V gene, CDR1 is LNHNV and CDR2 is YYDKDF (reference sequence). Between the trimmed V and J ends, which lost 1 base and 2 bases, there was a span of 13 bases. There are 16 residues in the CDR3. The CDR3 sequence: CATSRAGAGATDTQYF. Here the CDR3 DNA reads TGTGCCACCAGCAGAGCCGGGGCAGGGGCCACAGATACGCAGTATTTT.

This rearrangement joins TRBV2 to TRBJ1-5; 8 nucleotides align to TRBD1. After removal of 7 bases from V and 5 bases from J, the junction contained 10 bases not matched to a gene. The CDR3 is 15 amino acids. Germline V gene sequence: CDR1 SNHLY, CDR2 FYNNEI. The CDR3 is CASTLDRGDDQPQHF. Written as DNA, the CDR3 is TGTGCCAGCACCCTAGACAGGGGTGACGATCAGCCCCAGCATTTT.

The table lists this clone with a count of one. The gene calls are TRBV19 and TRBJ2-3; 10 bases are shared with TRBD2. The V gene end was trimmed by 5 bases and the J gene end by 8 bases; junction bases not matched to a gene: 10. The CDR3 extends over 15 amino acids. Germline V gene data show CDR1 as LNHDA and CDR2 as SQIVND (reference sequence). The CDR3 region is CASSQNLAGVGTQYF. The CDR3 bases are TGTGCCAGTAGTCAGAATCTAGCGGGGGTCGGTACGCAGTATTTT.

The V gene is TRBV19, the J gene TRBJ1-1; 10 bases are a match to TRBD1. The CDR3 consists of 16 residues. CDR1 LNHDA and CDR2 SQIVND come from the germline V gene (reference sequence). J was trimmed by 6 bases and V by 7 bases; bases with no gene match: 14. The CDR3 DNA reads TGTGCCAGTACCAGACGGGACAGGGGTTTTACTTCTGAAGCTTTCTTT. It is translated as CASTRRDRGFTSEAFF.

J is TRBJ1-1 and V is TRBV18; 8 nucleotides agree with TRBD1. J was trimmed by 3 bases and V by 6 bases; bases with no gene match: 6. Looked up from germline, CDR1 is KGHSH and CDR2 is LQKENI. This CDR3 is 14 amino acids long. CDR3 residues: CASSPLDRDTEAFF. The CDR3 coding sequence is TGTGCCAGCTCGCCTCTGGACAGGGACACTGAAGCTTTCTTT.

The rearrangement joins TRBV24-1 to TRBJ2-5, with D possibly TRBD2 on 5 matching bases. This CDR3 comprises 14 residues. The germline V and J ends were trimmed by 3 bases and 3 bases, with 10 bases remaining between them. Germline V gives CDR1 KGHDR, CDR2 SFDVKD. The CDR3, as DNA: TGTGCCACCAGTGATCCGGACTGGAAAGAGACCCAGTACTTC. It yields the protein CATSDPDWKETQYF.

This sequence joins TRBV5-1 and TRBJ2-7; TRBD1 aligns across 10 bases. Per germline, CDR1 SGHRS and CDR2 YFSETQ. The CDR3 spans 17 residues. V lost 3 bases and J lost 2; bases outside the gene matches: 11. The CDR3 reads CASSSGRTGGLPYEQYF. The CDR3 DNA is TGCGCCAGCAGCTCTGGCCGGACAGGGGGGCTTCCCTACGAGCAGTACTTC.

This sequence joins TRBV7-2 and TRBJ2-3; perhaps TRBD2 as D (7 bases). This CDR3 spans 17 amino acids. The germline gives CDR1 SGHTA, CDR2 FQGNSA. Trimming cost V 2 bases and J 8 bases, with 23 bases left between them. CDR3 nucleotide sequence: TGTGCCAGCAGCTTATTCGTGAGTGGGGGGGCTAAGTCTACGCAGTATTTT. Protein product: CASSLFVSGGAKSTQYF. The full variable domain, in which reference TRBV7-2 and TRBJ2-3 provide the parts outside the CDR3, is GAGVSQSPSNKVTEKGKDVELRCDPISGHTALYWYRQSLGQGLEFLIYFQGNSAPDKSGLPSDRFSAERTGGSVSTLTIQRTQQEDSAVYLCASSLFVSGGAKSTQYFGPGTRLTVL.

The V and J genes are TRBV12-3 or TRBV12-4 and TRBJ1-5; TRBD1 matches at 8 bases. The CDR3 totals 13 residues. Trimming took 5 bases from V and 5 from J; bases not matched to a gene: 2. The CDR3 sequence is CASSPQGDQPQHF. DNA for the CDR3: TGTGCCAGCAGTCCACAGGGGGATCAGCCCCAGCATTTT.

This chain uses TRBV10-3 with TRBJ2-5, with 10 bases matching TRBD2. Losses at the gene ends were 5 bases for V and 5 bases for J; bases not matched to a gene: 5. CDR3 size: 14 residues. Per germline, CDR1 ENHRY and CDR2 SYGVKD. Here the CDR3 DNA reads TGTGCCATCAGTTTTACTAGCGGGGAGGAGACCCAGTACTTC. Protein sequence: CAISFTSGEETQYF.

This chain links TRBV28 with TRBJ1-3; D is unclear. The CDR3 consists of 14 residues. Germline CDR1 MDHEN, CDR2 SYDVKM. V lost 5 bases to trimming and J lost 0 bases, with 8 bases between them. For the CDR3, the DNA is TGTGCCAGCAGTATCACGAGCTCTGGAAACACCATATATTTT. Translation: CASSITSSGNTIYF.

The chain combines TRBV9 with TRBJ1-3; 10 bases agree with TRBD1. CDR3 length equals 17 residues. After removal of 0 bases from V and 3 bases from J, the junction contained 6 bases not matched to a gene. From germline, CDR1 is SGDLS and CDR2 YYNGEE. The CDR3 sequence: CASSVGDRGVGGNTIYF. As DNA, the CDR3 is TGTGCCAGCAGCGTAGGGGACAGGGGAGTAGGTGGAAACACCATATATTTT. Complete variable domain (other parts from reference TRBV9 and TRBJ1-3): DSGVTQTPKHLITATGQRVTLRCSPRSGDLSVYWYQQSLDQGLQFLIQYYNGEERAKGNILERFSAQQFPDLHSELNLSSLELGDSALYFCASSVGDRGVGGNTIYFGEGSWLTVV.

This chain connects TRBV5-5 to TRBJ2-7, with a tentative D call TRBD1 (6 bases). The CDR3 consists of 11 residues. Germline V gene lookup returns CDR1 SGHKS and CDR2 YYEKEE (reference sequence). The V and J ends lost 5 bases and 4 bases respectively, with 7 bases between them. This CDR3 reads CASSGQYEQYF. The DNA of the CDR3 is TGTGCCAGCAGTGGACAGTACGAGCAGTACTTC.

This chain uses TRBV5-8 with TRBJ2-3; D gene uncertain. The germline gives CDR1 SGHTS, CDR2 YDEGEE. The CDR3 is made up of 14 amino acids. V shed 0 bases and J shed 1 base, with 6 bases lying between them. The CDR3 protein is CASSLDRGTDTQYF. As DNA, the CDR3 is TGTGCCAGCAGCTTGGACCGGGGCACAGATACGCAGTATTTT.

The rearrangement uses TRBV6-2 or TRBV6-3 and TRBJ2-7, with TRBD2 matching over 11 bases. After removal of 6 bases from V and 1 base from J, the junction contained 8 bases not matched to a gene. The germline gives CDR1 MNHEY, CDR2 SVGEGT. The CDR3 is 16 residues long. CDR3 in DNA: TGTGCCAGCAGCTCCACTAGCGGGGGAGAATCCTACGAGCAGTACTTC. Translation gives CASSSTSGGESYEQYF.

This chain uses TRBV6-5 with TRBJ1-2; TRBD1 might be the D (6 bases). The CDR3 totals 14 residues. The V gene lost 5 bases and the J gene lost 7 bases, with 17 bases spanning the gap. The germline V gene has CDR1 MNHEY and CDR2 SVGAGI. The CDR3 is CASSPLTGWVGYTF. The DNA of the CDR3 is TGTGCCAGCAGTCCACTGACAGGATGGGTTGGCTACACCTTC.

This clone was observed once. V usage is TRBV5-1 and J usage is TRBJ1-4, with TRBD1 matching 8 bases. V was pared by 5 bases and J by 7 bases, with 4 bases of the junction left unmatched. CDR1 is SGHRS, CDR2 YFSETQ, per germline. The CDR3 covers 13 residues. Here the CDR3 DNA reads TGCGCCAGCAGTGTGGGGACAGGTGAAAAACTGTTTTTT. It is translated as CASSVGTGEKLFF.

V usage is TRBV5-1 and J usage is TRBJ2-1; weak D call: TRBD2 (6 bases). Germline V lookup: CDR1 SGHRS, CDR2 YFSETQ. The CDR3 covers 16 residues. V shed 1 base and J shed 3 bases, with 14 bases lying between them. This chain's CDR3 is CASSLSSGTVYNEQFF. In DNA form, the CDR3 reads TGCGCCAGCAGCTTGAGTTCTGGGACTGTCTACAATGAGCAGTTCTTC.

The CDR3 region has the DNA TGTGCCAGCAGCGGGGACAGGGCAAGAGAAAAACTGTTTTTT. It specifies CASSGDRAREKLFF. This sequence joins TRBV7-9 and TRBJ1-4; 9 bases align to TRBD1. CDR3 length equals 14 residues. The ends lost 5 bases at V and 8 bases at J; junction bases unmatched: 6. Germline CDR1 and CDR2: SEHNR and FQNEAQ (reference sequence).

In regard to this clone: The sample holds other DNA sequences that translate to the same CDR3. The chain links TRBV18 to TRBJ2-7; D gene ambiguous. Per germline, CDR1 KGHSH and CDR2 LQKENI. Trimming took 2 bases from V and 0 from J, leaving 5 bases between them. This CDR3 contains 13 residues. The chain's CDR3 is CASSPSLSYEQYF. The CDR3 DNA sequence: TGTGCCAGCTCACCAAGCCTCTCCTACGAGCAGTACTTC. Variable domain in full (rest from reference TRBV18 and TRBJ2-7): NAGVMQNPRHLVRRRGQEARLRCSPMKGHSHVYWYRQLPEEGLKFMVYLQKENIIDESGMPKERFSAEFPKEGPSILRIQQVVRGDSAAYFCASSPSLSYEQYFGPGTRLTVT.

The genes are TRBV15 and TRBJ1-3; possibly TRBD1 for D (5 bases). Trimming shortened V by 1 base and J by 2 bases, and 9 bases separated the two germline ends. There are 15 residues in the CDR3. Germline values: CDR1 LNHNV, CDR2 YYDKDF (reference sequence). CDR3 nucleotide sequence: TGTGCCACCAGCAGAGTGGGGGGACCTGGAAACACCATATATTTT. This translates into CATSRVGGPGNTIYF.